Following are 27 T cell receptor beta chains from one sample sequenced in a study of low-dose radiotherapy and immunotherapy resistance in tumors. Both TCRalpha and TCRbeta chains were reverse transcribed with V-gene-specific primers. TCR amplification used about 18 PCR cycles, a constant-region primer and a V-primer adapter. TCRdb called the reads again in MiXCR, with one record for every CDR3 protein. The sample carries roughly 60,000 distinct CDR3 sequences, roughly a quarter recorded once. Time point described: before trial treatment. This sample comprised PBMCs, obtained before treatment. These receptors came from a male donor with prostate cancer.

This clonotype has a single count. It differs at one base from a far larger clone, so likely a read error. The genes are TRBV24-1 and TRBJ2-1, with a tentative D call TRBD1 (7 bases). Germline V gene data show CDR1 as KGHDR and CDR2 as SFDVKD. Trimming shortened V by 5 bases and J by 13 bases, and 29 bases separated the two germline ends. This CDR3 has 17 amino acids. As DNA, the CDR3 is TGTGCCACCAGTGCGTCTACCCCTGGCTCCAGGGGGGAGACCCAGTTCTTC. This codes for CATSASTPGSRGETQFF.

About this clonotype itself: A far larger clone is only one base removed, so a read error is likely. The chain joins TRBV6-2 or TRBV6-3 to TRBJ2-7; a possible D gene is TRBD2 (6 bases). There are 13 residues in the CDR3. Between the trimmed V and J ends, which lost 8 bases and 7 bases, there was a span of 18 bases. The V gene's germline CDR1 is MNHEY and CDR2 SVGEGT. The DNA of the CDR3 is TGTGCCAGCGGGGGGACGAGCTACAATGAGCAGTACTTC. This encodes CASGGTSYNEQYF.

On this clonotype: A read error likely explains this, since a far larger clone differs by one base. The V and J genes are TRBV6-2 or TRBV6-3 and TRBJ1-1, with no clear D. Looked up from germline, CDR1 is MNHEY and CDR2 is SVGEGT. Trimming shortened V by 8 bases and J by 0 bases, and 10 bases separated the two germline ends. This CDR3 spans 13 amino acids. The CDR3 DNA follows: TGTGCCAGCTGCTCGCAGATGAACACTGAAGCTTTCTTT. This sequence encodes CASCSQMNTEAFF.

This clonotype was found many times. The genes are TRBV29-1 and TRBJ2-7; possibly TRBD1 or TRBD2 for D (7 bases each). Deletions cut 7 bases from V and 7 bases from J, with 23 bases between. CDR1 is SQVTM and CDR2 is ANQGSEA in the germline V gene. The length of the CDR3 is 14 residues. Written as DNA, the CDR3 is TGCAGCGCGGCCAACAGGGCCCAGGGGGGGGAGCAGTACTTC. Translation: CSAANRAQGGEQYF.

This clonotype has more than one count but fewer than ten. The chain combines TRBV25-1 with TRBJ1-6; D is unresolved. This CDR3 region has 13 residues. The V and J ends lost 2 bases and 5 bases respectively, with 4 bases between them. Looked up from germline, CDR1 is MGHDK and CDR2 is SYGVNS. The CDR3 reads CASSERNNSPLHF. DNA of the CDR3: TGTGCCAGCAGTGAACGAAATAATTCACCCCTCCACTTT.

This clonotype was seen ten or more times. The V and J genes are TRBV6-2 or TRBV6-3 and TRBJ1-6; 8 positions match TRBD1. Germline-derived CDR1 and CDR2 are MNHEY and SVGEGT. The CDR3 has 15 amino acids. The V segment lost 7 bases and the J segment 5 bases; nucleotides outside the gene matches: 7. CDR3 DNA sequence: TGTGCCAGCACCAAGGGACAGGTCAATAATTCACCCCTCCACTTT. This encodes CASTKGQVNNSPLHF.

Ten or more counts support this clonotype. This sequence joins TRBV10-3 and TRBJ2-2, with D possibly called TRBD1 or TRBD2 (6 bases each). This CDR3 is 17 amino acids long. V dropped 5 bases and J dropped 8 bases, with 24 bases sitting between them. Germline loops: CDR1 ENHRY, CDR2 SYGVKD. CDR3 region: CAISTARGGGAAGELFF. The CDR3 coding sequence is TGTGCCATCAGTACCGCGCGAGGGGGAGGAGCTGCGGGGGAGCTGTTTTTT.

This clonotype was observed a few times. This chain links TRBV5-1 with TRBJ2-1, with 8 bases lining up with TRBD2. V was pared by 4 bases and J by 8 bases, with 14 bases of the junction left unmatched. The CDR3 has 16 amino acids. Per the germline V gene, CDR1 is SGHRS and CDR2 is YFSETQ. This CDR3 is CASSPVRGGTSDEQFF. The CDR3 DNA sequence: TGCGCCAGCAGCCCCGTTCGGGGGGGTACCTCCGATGAGCAGTTCTTC.

J is TRBJ2-1 and V is TRBV9, with D possibly TRBD2 on 6 matching bases. CDR3 size: 17 residues. CDR1 SGDLS and CDR2 YYNGEE come from the germline V gene. Trimming shortened V by 3 bases and J by 2 bases, and 18 bases separated the two germline ends. The CDR3 region has the DNA TGTGCCAGCAGCGCCCTATCCGCGGGGCCCGCCTACAATGAGCAGTTCTTC. As protein: CASSALSAGPAYNEQFF.

This clonotype came up many times. The V gene is TRBV11-2, the J gene TRBJ2-3, with TRBD1 as a possible D gene (6 bases). Germline CDR1 and CDR2: SGHAT and FQNNGV. CDR3 length: 14 amino acids. V lost 1 base, J lost 3 bases, and 8 bases lay in between. For the CDR3, the DNA is TGTGCCAGCAGCTTAGGGGGGCCTACAGATACGCAGTATTTT. It yields the protein CASSLGGPTDTQYF.

This clonotype was counted at least ten times. This chain connects TRBV12-5 to TRBJ2-3; TRBD2 matches at 8 bases. J gave up 4 bases and V 4 bases, and 25 bases lay outside the gene matches. There are 21 residues in the CDR3. From germline, CDR1 is LGHNT and CDR2 FRNRAP. The CDR3 nucleotides are TGTGCTAGTGGTTGGGTACTTCGCGGGGGGCTGTCTATGAGGTCTGCAGATACGCAGTATTTT. Protein sequence: CASGWVLRGGLSMRSADTQYF.

This clonotype was counted a single time. The rearrangement uses TRBV5-1 and TRBJ2-5, with D perhaps matching TRBD2 (6 bases). The CDR3 is 13 amino acids. V was pared by 5 bases and J by 1 base, with 9 bases between. Germline V gene lookup returns CDR1 SGHRS and CDR2 YFSETQ. CDR3 nucleotides: TGCGCCAGCAGTGCGGGATCCCAAGAGACCCAGTACTTC. Its translation: CASSAGSQETQYF.

This clonotype was found many times. The chain has TRBV20-1 and TRBJ2-2, with 8 bases fitting TRBD2. The CDR3 runs 13 residues. The germline gives CDR1 DFQATT, CDR2 SNEGSKA (reference sequence). After removal of 6 bases from V and 3 bases from J, the junction contained 3 bases not matched to a gene. This chain's CDR3 is CSATAGDTGELFF. In DNA form, the CDR3 reads TGCAGTGCAACAGCGGGGGACACCGGGGAGCTGTTTTTT.

The sample holds many counts of this clonotype. The gene calls are TRBV6-2 or TRBV6-3 and TRBJ1-5; no clear D gene. The CDR3 is made up of 17 amino acids. The germline V gene has CDR1 MNHEY and CDR2 SVGEGT. The V and J ends lost 6 bases and 2 bases respectively, with 20 bases between them. The CDR3 spells CASRKSKKGLRNQPQHF. As DNA, the CDR3 is TGTGCCAGCAGAAAGAGCAAGAAAGGGTTGCGCAATCAGCCCCAGCATTTT.

In its sample, this clonotype was seen a few times. V is TRBV7-9 and J is TRBJ2-2, with TRBD2 identical over 7 bases. The germline V gene has CDR1 SEHNR and CDR2 FQNEAQ (reference sequence). The trim removed 5 bases at V and 6 bases at J, leaving 3 bases unmatched. This CDR3 is 13 amino acids long. The CDR3 region is CASSPGGAGELFF. CDR3 coding DNA: TGTGCCAGCAGCCCGGGGGGAGCCGGGGAGCTGTTTTTT. The entire variable domain, with the rest obtained from reference TRBV7-9 and TRBJ2-2, is as follows: DTGVSQNPRHKITKRGQNVTFRCDPISEHNRLYWYRQTLGQGPEFLTYFQNEAQLEKSRLLSDRFSAERPKGSFSTLEIQRTEQGDSAMYLCASSPGGAGELFFGEGSRLTVL.

V usage is TRBV20-1 and J usage is TRBJ1-1, with D possibly matching TRBD1 (5 bases). Trimming left V 2 bases short and J 1 base short, with 11 bases between. In germline, CDR1 is DFQATT, CDR2 SNEGSKA (reference sequence). The CDR3 length is 14 residues. The CDR3 sequence is CSARKQVTNTEAFF. Here the CDR3 DNA reads TGCAGTGCTAGAAAACAGGTGACGAACACTGAAGCTTTCTTT.

This clonotype was seen repeatedly, ten times or more. J is TRBJ2-1 and V is TRBV28, with D maybe TRBD2 (7 bases). V lost 6 bases to trimming and J lost 4 bases, with 16 bases between them. The germline V gene encodes CDR1 MDHEN and CDR2 SYDVKM. This CDR3 is 15 amino acids long. The CDR3 reads CASRRSGTPYNEQFF. The CDR3 nucleotides read TGTGCCAGCAGGCGAAGCGGGACACCTTACAATGAGCAGTTCTTC.

This clonotype came up many times. This chain joins TRBV3-1 and TRBJ2-1; unclear D gene. From germline, CDR1 is LGHDT and CDR2 YNNKEL (reference sequence). The CDR3 contains 11 residues. The V gene lost 0 bases and the J gene lost 10 bases, with 4 bases spanning the gap. Written as DNA, the CDR3 is TGTGCCAGCAGCCAAGAAACCGAGCAGTTCTTC. It is translated as CASSQETEQFF.

This clonotype appeared many times. DNA of the CDR3: TGTGCCAGCAGCTCGACCGGCCGGGGGGCTAGTGAAGCTTTCTTT. Protein sequence: CASSSTGRGASEAFF. The chain couples TRBV11-2 to TRBJ1-1; D is possibly TRBD1 (6 bases). CDR1 SGHAT and CDR2 FQNNGV come from the germline V gene. The germline V and J ends were trimmed by 4 bases and 7 bases, with 19 bases remaining between them. The CDR3 runs 15 residues. Full variable domain (rest looked up from reference TRBV11-2 and TRBJ1-1): EAGVAQSPRYKIIEKRQSVAFWCNPISGHATLYWYQQILGQGPKLLIQFQNNGVVDDSQLPKDRFSAERLKGVDSTLKIQPAKLEDSAVYLCASSSTGRGASEAFFGQGTRLTVV.

This clonotype was counted ten times or more. V usage is TRBV21-1 and J usage is TRBJ2-2; the D call TRBD1 from the table was never checked on the DNA. TRBV21-1 is a known pseudogene. CDR3 length: 15 amino acids. CDR3 residues: CARIPWGVVTGELFF. The CDR3 coding sequence is TGTGCCAGGATCCCATGGGGGGTAGTCACCGGGGAGCTGTTTTTT.

There are many counts of this clonotype. This chain uses TRBV6-1 with TRBJ2-3, with TRBD2 identical over 7 bases. The trim removed 2 bases at V and 1 base at J, leaving 9 bases unmatched. Looked up from germline, CDR1 is MNHNS and CDR2 is SASEGT. The CDR3 is 17 residues long. The DNA for the CDR3 is TGTGCCAGCAGTGAAAGGGCTAGCGGTACCCGCACAGATACGCAGTATTTT. Its protein is CASSERASGTRTDTQYF.

This rearrangement joins TRBV6-2 or TRBV6-3 to TRBJ1-1; tentative D call: TRBD1 (6 bases). The CDR3 is 15 residues long. Deletions cut 6 bases from V and 5 bases from J, with 19 bases between. Germline V gives CDR1 MNHEY, CDR2 SVGEGT. In DNA, the CDR3 is TGTGCCAGCAGGCAGGAGGGGGGAGGAGGAACTGAAGCTTTCTTT. This codes for CASRQEGGGGTEAFF.

This clonotype has just a few counts. The chain links TRBV6-6 to TRBJ2-2, with D unclear. The V gene's germline CDR1 is MNHNY and CDR2 SVGAGI (reference sequence). With 0 bases removed from V and 4 bases from J, the gap between germline ends came to 3 bases. The CDR3 runs 13 residues. The CDR3, as DNA: TGTGCCAGCAGTTACTCCGGCACCGGGGAGCTGTTTTTT. This codes for CASSYSGTGELFF.

This clonotype was seen ten or more times. The chain has TRBV11-2 and TRBJ2-3; 11 bases match TRBD2. The CDR3 sequence is 15 residues long. Losses at the gene ends were 4 bases for V and 7 bases for J; bases not matched to a gene: 7. Looked up from germline, CDR1 is SGHAT and CDR2 is FQNNGV. CDR3 sequence: CASSSSSGGLNTQYF. CDR3 bases: TGTGCCAGCAGCTCGTCTAGCGGGGGGCTAAATACGCAGTATTTT.

This clonotype was counted once. The CDR3 coding sequence is TGTGCCAGCAGCCACGACCCGGGGTCCCAGTACTTC. Encoded protein: CASSHDPGSQYF. The chain couples TRBV7-6 to TRBJ2-5; TRBD2 is a possible D gene (5 bases). There are 12 residues in the CDR3. With 5 bases removed from V and 9 bases from J, the gap between germline ends came to 13 bases. Germline V gene data show CDR1 as SGHVS and CDR2 as FNYEAQ.

This clonotype was observed many times. The chain recombines TRBV5-8 with TRBJ2-2; 8 nucleotides line up with TRBD1. The germline V gene has CDR1 SGHTS and CDR2 YDEGEE. The CDR3 is made up of 15 amino acids. V trimming: 4 bases; J trimming: 5 bases; junction bases outside the gene matches: 7. CDR3 residues: CASSLGQGFTGELFF. CDR3 nucleotide sequence: TGTGCCAGCAGCCTTGGACAGGGATTTACCGGGGAGCTGTTTTTT.

This chain joins TRBV6-1 and TRBJ1-1; D may be TRBD1 (6 bases). The CDR3 contains 11 residues. Germline CDR1 reads MNHNS; CDR2 reads SASEGT. Trimming took 7 bases from V and 8 from J, leaving 11 bases between them. In DNA, the CDR3 is TGTGCCAGCACCCGGCAGGGGGAAGCTTTCTTT. Its translation is CASTRQGEAFF.